Listed here are 15 T cell receptor beta chains from one sample, sequenced in a study of cytomegalovirus exposure and HLA in healthy donors. PCR involved 60 Vbeta and 13 Jbeta primers. Clones were sequenced by immunoSEQ multiplex PCR, and TCRdb holds only the in-frame ones, with some missing. Among 100,000 or so clones listed, about 70% were seen once. Sequencing used PBMCs. Every receptor here comes from a human donor in good health.

The V gene is TRBV7-2, the J gene TRBJ2-7, with TRBD1 matching 7 bases. The CDR3 has 13 residues. V lost 2 bases and J lost 4; bases outside the gene matches: 2. Germline loops: CDR1 SGHTA, CDR2 FQGNSA. The CDR3 sequence is CASSLKDRYEQYF. The CDR3, as DNA: TGTGCCAGCAGCTTAAAGGACAGGTACGAGCAGTACTTC. Variable domain in full (rest from reference TRBV7-2 and TRBJ2-7): GAGVSQSPSNKVTEKGKDVELRCDPISGHTALYWYRQSLGQGLEFLIYFQGNSAPDKSGLPSDRFSAERTGGSVSTLTIQRTQQEDSAVYLCASSLKDRYEQYFGPGTRLTVT.

This chain connects TRBV5-4 to TRBJ2-1; 8 bases agree with TRBD1. The CDR3 runs to 16 residues. Losses at the gene ends were 1 base for V and 2 bases for J; bases not matched to a gene: 5. CDR1 and CDR2 (germline): SGHNT, YYREEE (reference sequence). CDR3 residues: CASSLTGGPAYNEQFF. The CDR3 DNA reads TGTGCCAGCAGCTTGACAGGGGGTCCGGCCTACAATGAGCAGTTCTTC.

Here the CDR3 reads CASSQETDPGDTQYF. CDR3 coding DNA: TGTGCCAGCAGCCAAGAAACGGACCCGGGGGATACGCAGTATTTT. The V and J genes are TRBV4-2 and TRBJ2-3, with D possibly being TRBD2 (5 bases). V was clipped by 0 bases and J by 6 bases, with 13 bases between them. CDR1 LGHNA and CDR2 YNFKEQ come from the germline V gene. CDR3 length: 15 amino acids.

This chain links TRBV6-6 with TRBJ2-5, with D possibly matching TRBD1 (5 bases). Trimming took 2 bases from V and 7 from J, leaving 11 bases between them. CDR3 length equals 13 residues. The germline gives CDR1 MNHNY, CDR2 SVGAGI (reference sequence). CDR3 bases: TGTGCCAGCAGTTACGGGGCAGGGTGGACCCAGTACTTC. Its translation is CASSYGAGWTQYF.

This sequence joins TRBV5-1 and TRBJ2-1, with 10 nucleotides matching TRBD1. The CDR3 covers 16 residues. Trimming cost V 3 bases and J 7 bases; bases outside gene matches: 10. From germline, CDR1 is SGHRS and CDR2 YFSETQ. In DNA form, the CDR3 reads TGCGCCAGCAGCTCTGCCCGGGACAGGGGTGGAAATGAGCAGTTCTTC. Translating gives CASSSARDRGGNEQFF.

V usage is TRBV4-1 and J usage is TRBJ1-3, with D possibly TRBD1 on 5 matching bases. V was shortened by 3 bases and J by 0 bases, with 12 bases between the two germline ends. Germline CDR1 is MGHRA and CDR2 is YSYEKL. This CDR3 is built from 16 residues. Written as DNA, the CDR3 is TGCGCCAGCAGCCACCTACAGGTTTCCTCTGGAAACACCATATATTTT. It encodes CASSHLQVSSGNTIYF.

CDR3 nucleotide sequence: TGTGCCAGCAGCTTAACAGGAGACTACACCGGGGAGCTGTTTTTT. Residues: CASSLTGDYTGELFF. This chain joins TRBV7-3 and TRBJ2-2, with no clear D. CDR1 is SGHTA, CDR2 FQGTGA, per germline. The CDR3 has 15 residues. V lost 0 bases to trimming and J lost 3 bases, with 8 bases between them.

The DNA for the CDR3 is TGTGCGTTCAGGACAGTGAACACTGAAGCTTTCTTT. This sequence encodes CAFRTVNTEAFF. This chain joins TRBV30 and TRBJ1-1; D possibly corresponds to TRBD1 (6 bases). CDR3 length: 12 amino acids. Germline V gene lookup returns CDR1 GTSNPN and CDR2 SVGIG (reference sequence).

The genes are TRBV2 and TRBJ1-2; maybe TRBD1 (5 bases). From germline, CDR1 is SNHLY and CDR2 FYNNEI. This CDR3 spans 16 amino acids. The ends were cut back, 8 bases at V and 2 bases at J, with 21 bases in the middle. CDR3 region: CASLIPPGLLNYGYTF. As DNA, the CDR3 is TGTGCCAGCTTAATCCCTCCGGGACTCCTCAACTATGGCTACACCTTC.

This sequence joins TRBV28 and TRBJ2-5; TRBD2 matches at 7 bases. The J segment lost 3 bases and the V segment lost 6 bases, leaving 13 bases of the junction unmatched. Germline V CDR1 and CDR2: MDHEN, SYDVKM. The CDR3 is 16 residues long. Here the CDR3 reads CASRSDRDYNKETQYF. In DNA form, the CDR3 reads TGTGCCAGCAGATCTGACCGGGACTACAACAAAGAGACCCAGTACTTC.

This clone appeared a few times. The gene calls are TRBV28 and TRBJ1-3; weak D call: TRBD1 (6 bases). The CDR3 runs 16 residues. V dropped 5 bases and J dropped 0 bases, with 14 bases sitting between them. From germline, CDR1 is MDHEN and CDR2 SYDVKM. CDR3 nucleotide sequence: TGTGCCAGCAGTCCAGACAGGACCATCTCTGGAAACACCATATATTTT. This translates into CASSPDRTISGNTIYF.

The chain employs TRBV6-1 and TRBJ2-2; possible D gene TRBD2, 6 bases. Germline V lookup: CDR1 MNHNS, CDR2 SASEGT. Deletions cut 7 bases from V and 7 bases from J, with 16 bases between. The CDR3 sequence is 14 residues long. The CDR3 here is CASTIDSGGGELFF. CDR3 DNA sequence: TGTGCCAGCACCATCGATAGCGGTGGCGGGGAGCTGTTTTTT.

V and J are TRBV7-2 and TRBJ1-1; D gene uncertain. Germline CDR1 is SGHTA and CDR2 is FQGNSA. Trimming shortened V by 4 bases and J by 11 bases, and 14 bases separated the two germline ends. There are 12 residues in the CDR3. DNA for the CDR3: TGTGCCAGCAGCTCTGTGAGGGCTTCTGCTTTCTTT. Protein: CASSSVRASAFF.

V and J are TRBV28 and TRBJ1-5, with 9 nucleotides matching TRBD1. The J segment lost 7 bases and the V segment lost 5 bases, leaving 12 bases of the junction unmatched. Looked up from germline, CDR1 is MDHEN and CDR2 is SYDVKM. The CDR3 is 16 residues long. In nucleotides, the CDR3 is TGTGCCAGCAGTCCACCCGGGGACAGGGTGGGACAGCCCCAGCATTTT. Protein sequence: CASSPPGDRVGQPQHF.

This sequence joins TRBV28 and TRBJ1-1; 7 bases agree with TRBD1. Germline V gives CDR1 MDHEN, CDR2 SYDVKM. V lost 4 bases and J lost 1; bases outside the gene matches: 0. This CDR3 is built from 13 residues. The DNA for the CDR3 is TGTGCCAGCAGTTCAGGGGGGAACACTGAAGCTTTCTTT. It translates to CASSSGGNTEAFF.